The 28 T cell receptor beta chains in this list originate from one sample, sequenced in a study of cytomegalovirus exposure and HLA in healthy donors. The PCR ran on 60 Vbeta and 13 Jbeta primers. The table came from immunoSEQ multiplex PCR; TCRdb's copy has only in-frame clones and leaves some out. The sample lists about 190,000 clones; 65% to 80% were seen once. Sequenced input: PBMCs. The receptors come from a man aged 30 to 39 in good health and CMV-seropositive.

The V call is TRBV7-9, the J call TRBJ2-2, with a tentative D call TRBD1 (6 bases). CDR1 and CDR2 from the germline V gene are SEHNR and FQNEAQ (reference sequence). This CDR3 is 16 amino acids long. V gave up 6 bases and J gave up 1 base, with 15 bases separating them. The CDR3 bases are TGTGCCAGCAGACCCCGGACAGTCGGGAACACCGGGGAGCTGTTTTTT. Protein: CASRPRTVGNTGELFF.

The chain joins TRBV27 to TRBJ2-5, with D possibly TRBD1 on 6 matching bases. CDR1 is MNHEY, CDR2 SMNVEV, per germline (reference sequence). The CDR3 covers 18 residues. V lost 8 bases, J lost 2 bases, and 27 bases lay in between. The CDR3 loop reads CASPFWGRYSGTQETQYF. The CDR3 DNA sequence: TGTGCCAGCCCCTTTTGGGGCCGATACTCCGGGACACAAGAGACCCAGTACTTC.

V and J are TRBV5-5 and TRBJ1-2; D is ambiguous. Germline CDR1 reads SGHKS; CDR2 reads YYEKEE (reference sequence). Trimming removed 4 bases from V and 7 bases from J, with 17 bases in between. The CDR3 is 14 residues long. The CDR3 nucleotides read TGTGCCAGCAGCCCCCGTCGTGGGGAGGGTGGCTACACCTTC. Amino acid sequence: CASSPRRGEGGYTF.

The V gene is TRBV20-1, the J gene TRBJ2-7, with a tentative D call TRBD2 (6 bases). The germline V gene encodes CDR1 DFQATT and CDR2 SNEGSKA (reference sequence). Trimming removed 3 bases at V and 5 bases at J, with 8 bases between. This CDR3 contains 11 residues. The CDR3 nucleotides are TGCAGTGCTAGTGCGGGGCACGAGCAGTACTTC. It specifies CSASAGHEQYF.

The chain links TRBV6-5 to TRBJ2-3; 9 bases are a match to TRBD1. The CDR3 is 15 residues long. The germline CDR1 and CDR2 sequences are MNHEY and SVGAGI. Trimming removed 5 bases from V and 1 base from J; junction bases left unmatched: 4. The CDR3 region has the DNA TGTGCCAGCAGTAAACAGGGGGCGGGCACAGATACGCAGTATTTT. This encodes CASSKQGAGTDTQYF.

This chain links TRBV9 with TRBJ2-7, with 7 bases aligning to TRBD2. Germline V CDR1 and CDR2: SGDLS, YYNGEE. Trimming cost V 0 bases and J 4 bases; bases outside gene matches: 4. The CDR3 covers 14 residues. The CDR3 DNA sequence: TGTGCCAGCAGCGTAGCAGGACTAGGGTACGAGCAGTACTTC. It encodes CASSVAGLGYEQYF. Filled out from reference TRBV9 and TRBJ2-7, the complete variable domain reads DSGVTQTPKHLITATGQRVTLRCSPRSGDLSVYWYQQSLDQGLQFLIQYYNGEERAKGNILERFSAQQFPDLHSELNLSSLELGDSALYFCASSVAGLGYEQYFGPGTRLTVT.

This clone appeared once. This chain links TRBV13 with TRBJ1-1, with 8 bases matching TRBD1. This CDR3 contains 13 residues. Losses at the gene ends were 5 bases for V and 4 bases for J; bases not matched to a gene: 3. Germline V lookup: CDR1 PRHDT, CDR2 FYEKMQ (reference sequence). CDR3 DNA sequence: TGTGCCAGCAGCCTGGACAGGGCCACTGAAGCTTTCTTT. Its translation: CASSLDRATEAFF.

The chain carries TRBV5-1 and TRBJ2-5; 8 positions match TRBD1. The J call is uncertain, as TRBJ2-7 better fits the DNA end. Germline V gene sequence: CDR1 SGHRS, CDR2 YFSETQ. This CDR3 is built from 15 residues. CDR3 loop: CASSLVGTGNTEQYF. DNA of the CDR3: TGCGCCAGCAGCTTGGTGGGGACAGGAAACACCGAGCAGTACTTC.

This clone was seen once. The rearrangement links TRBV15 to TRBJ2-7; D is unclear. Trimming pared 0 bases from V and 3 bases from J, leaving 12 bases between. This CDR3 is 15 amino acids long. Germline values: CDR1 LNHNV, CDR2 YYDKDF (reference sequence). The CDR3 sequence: CATSRDGPPRYEQYF. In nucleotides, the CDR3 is TGTGCCACCAGCAGAGATGGGCCCCCCCGCTACGAGCAGTACTTC.

CDR3 region: CASSPDAGAGGYTF. In nucleotides, the CDR3 is TGTGCCAGCTCACCAGATGCGGGGGCCGGAGGCTACACCTTC. The chain couples TRBV18 to TRBJ1-2, with D perhaps matching TRBD1 (6 bases). Germline V gene data show CDR1 as KGHSH and CDR2 as LQKENI. V gave up 2 bases and J gave up 8 bases, with 15 bases separating them. The CDR3 has 14 amino acids.

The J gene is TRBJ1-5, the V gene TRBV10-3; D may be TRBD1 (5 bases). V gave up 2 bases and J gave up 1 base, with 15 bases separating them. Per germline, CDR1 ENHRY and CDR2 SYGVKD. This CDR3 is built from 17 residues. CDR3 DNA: TGTGCCATCAGTGAGCGTCAAGGGGCTGGGAGCAATCAGCCCCAGCATTTT. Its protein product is CAISERQGAGSNQPQHF.

The CDR3 DNA reads as TGTGCCAGCAGCCGAGAAGGGACAGGGTCATCTGGAAACACCATATATTTT. Translating it yields CASSREGTGSSGNTIYF. This rearrangement joins TRBV4-2 to TRBJ1-3, with TRBD1 identical over 9 bases. The CDR3 spans 17 residues. Germline V gene sequence: CDR1 LGHNA, CDR2 YNFKEQ. The V gene end was trimmed by 4 bases and the J gene end by 1 base; junction bases not matched to a gene: 8.

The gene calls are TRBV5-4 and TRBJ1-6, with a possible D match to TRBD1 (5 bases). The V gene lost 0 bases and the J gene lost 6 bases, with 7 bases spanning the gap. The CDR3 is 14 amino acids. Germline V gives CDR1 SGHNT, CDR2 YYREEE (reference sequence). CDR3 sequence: CASSLDRSNSPLHF. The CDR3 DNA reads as TGTGCCAGCAGCTTGGACAGGTCTAATTCACCCCTCCACTTT.

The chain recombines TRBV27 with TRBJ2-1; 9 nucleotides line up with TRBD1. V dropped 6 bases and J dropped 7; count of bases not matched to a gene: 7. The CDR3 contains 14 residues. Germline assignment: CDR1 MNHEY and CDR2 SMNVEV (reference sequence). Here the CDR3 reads CASRVQGARNEQFF. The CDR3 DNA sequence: TGTGCCAGCAGGGTACAGGGGGCAAGGAATGAGCAGTTCTTC.

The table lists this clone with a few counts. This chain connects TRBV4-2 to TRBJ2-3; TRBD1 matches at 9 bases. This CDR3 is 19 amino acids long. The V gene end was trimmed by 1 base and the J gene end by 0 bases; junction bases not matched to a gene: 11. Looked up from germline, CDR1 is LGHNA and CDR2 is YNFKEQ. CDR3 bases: TGTGCCAGCAGCCAAGCGACCGGGACAGGGACATTTAGCACAGATACGCAGTATTTT. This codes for CASSQATGTGTFSTDTQYF.

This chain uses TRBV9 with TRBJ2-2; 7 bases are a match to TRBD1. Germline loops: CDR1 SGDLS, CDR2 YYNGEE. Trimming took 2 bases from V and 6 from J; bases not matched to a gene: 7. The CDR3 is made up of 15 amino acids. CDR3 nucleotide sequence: TGTGCCAGCAGCGTCCTTCAGGGGGTGGCCGGGGAGCTGTTTTTT. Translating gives CASSVLQGVAGELFF.

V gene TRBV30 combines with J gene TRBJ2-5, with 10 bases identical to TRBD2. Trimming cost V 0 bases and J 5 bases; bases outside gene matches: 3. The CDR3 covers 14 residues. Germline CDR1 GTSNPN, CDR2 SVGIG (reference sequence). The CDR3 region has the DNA TGTGCCTGGAGTGTAGCGGGGGGGTACGAGACCCAGTACTTC. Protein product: CAWSVAGGYETQYF.

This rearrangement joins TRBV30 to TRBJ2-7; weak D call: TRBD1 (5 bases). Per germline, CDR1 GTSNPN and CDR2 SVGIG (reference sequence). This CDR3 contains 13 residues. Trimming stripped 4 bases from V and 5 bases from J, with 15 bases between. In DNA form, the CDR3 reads TGTGCCTGGAACCCTGGGGCCCCGGACGAGCAGTACTTC. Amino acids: CAWNPGAPDEQYF.

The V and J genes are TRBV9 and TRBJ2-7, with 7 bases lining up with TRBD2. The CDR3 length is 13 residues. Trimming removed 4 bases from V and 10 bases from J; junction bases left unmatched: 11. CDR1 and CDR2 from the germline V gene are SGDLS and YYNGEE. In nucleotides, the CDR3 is TGTGCCAGCAGCTCCCCGGGTGGGGGGGAACAGTACTTC. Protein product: CASSSPGGGEQYF.

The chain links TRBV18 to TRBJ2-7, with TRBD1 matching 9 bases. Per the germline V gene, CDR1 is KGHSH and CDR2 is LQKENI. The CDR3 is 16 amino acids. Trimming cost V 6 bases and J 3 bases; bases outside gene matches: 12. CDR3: CASSLFDGTGSYEQYF. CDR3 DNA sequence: TGTGCCAGCTCCCTATTTGATGGGACAGGGAGCTACGAGCAGTACTTC.

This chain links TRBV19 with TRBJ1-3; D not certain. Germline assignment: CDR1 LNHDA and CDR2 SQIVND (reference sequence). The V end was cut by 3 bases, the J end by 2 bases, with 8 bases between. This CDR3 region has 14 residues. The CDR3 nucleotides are TGTGCCAGTAGTATTGCGGTAACTGGAAACACCATATATTTT. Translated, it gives CASSIAVTGNTIYF.

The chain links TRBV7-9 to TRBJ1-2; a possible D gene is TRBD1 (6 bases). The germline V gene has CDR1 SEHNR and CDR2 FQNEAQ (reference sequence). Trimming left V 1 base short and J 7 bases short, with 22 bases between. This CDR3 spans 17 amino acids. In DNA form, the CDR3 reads TGTGCCAGCAGCTTAGGAGTGGGGGCGCTGGGGATAAGTGGCTACACCTTC. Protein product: CASSLGVGALGISGYTF.

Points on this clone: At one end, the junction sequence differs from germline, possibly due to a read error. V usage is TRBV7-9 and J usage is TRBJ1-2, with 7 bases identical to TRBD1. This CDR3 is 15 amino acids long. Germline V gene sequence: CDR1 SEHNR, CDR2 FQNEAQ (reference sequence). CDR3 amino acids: CSSSFETGRDYGYTF. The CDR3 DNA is TGTTCCAGCAGCTTTGAGACAGGGCGGGACTATGGCTACACCTTC.

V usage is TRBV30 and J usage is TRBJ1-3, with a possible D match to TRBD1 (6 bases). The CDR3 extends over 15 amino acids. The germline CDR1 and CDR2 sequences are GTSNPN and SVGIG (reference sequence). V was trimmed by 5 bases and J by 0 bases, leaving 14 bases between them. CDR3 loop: CAWGGHPSSGNTIYF. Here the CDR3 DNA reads TGTGCCTGGGGGGGACACCCGAGCTCTGGAAACACCATATATTTT.

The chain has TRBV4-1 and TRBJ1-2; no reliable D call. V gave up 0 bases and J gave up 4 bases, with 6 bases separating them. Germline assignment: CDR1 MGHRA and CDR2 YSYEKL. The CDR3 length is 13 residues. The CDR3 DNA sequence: TGCGCCAGCAGCCAAGATCCAGGCTATGGCTACACCTTC. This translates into CASSQDPGYGYTF.

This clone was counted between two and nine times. CDR3 residues: CASSRRQGGQPQHF. In DNA form, the CDR3 reads TGTGCCAGCAGCCGCAGACAGGGGGGGCAGCCCCAGCATTTT. The chain uses TRBV11-2 and TRBJ1-5, with 9 nucleotides matching TRBD1. The CDR3 consists of 14 residues. CDR1 is SGHAT, CDR2 FQNNGV, per germline. Germline trimming cut 5 bases from V and 7 bases from J; bases unmatched to any gene: 6.

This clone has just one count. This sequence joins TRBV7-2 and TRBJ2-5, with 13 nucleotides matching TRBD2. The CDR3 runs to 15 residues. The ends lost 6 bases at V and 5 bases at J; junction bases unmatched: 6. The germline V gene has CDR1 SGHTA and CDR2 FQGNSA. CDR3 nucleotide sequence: TGTGCCAGCAGGCTAAGACTAGCGGGGGGTGAGACCCAGTACTTC. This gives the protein CASRLRLAGGETQYF. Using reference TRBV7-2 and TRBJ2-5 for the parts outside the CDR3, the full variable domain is GAGVSQSPSNKVTEKGKDVELRCDPISGHTALYWYRQSLGQGLEFLIYFQGNSAPDKSGLPSDRFSAERTGGSVSTLTIQRTQQEDSAVYLCASRLRLAGGETQYFGPGTRLLVL.

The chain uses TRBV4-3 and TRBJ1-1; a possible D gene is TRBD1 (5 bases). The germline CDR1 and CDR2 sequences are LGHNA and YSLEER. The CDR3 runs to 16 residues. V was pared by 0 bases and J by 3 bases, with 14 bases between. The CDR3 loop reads CASSQERGEMDTEAFF. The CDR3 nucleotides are TGCGCCAGCAGCCAAGAGCGGGGGGAAATGGACACTGAAGCTTTCTTT.